This T cell receptor (beta chain) came from a study of blood T cell repertoires in COVID-19 (dated by TCRdb to the early 2020s). About the full investigation: Samples from collaborators originated in the United States, Italy and Spain and spanned both the acute and convalescent phases of COVID-19. A de-identified subject ID, COVID-19 status, age in years and sex were almost always included in the sample metadata. Where available, HLA class I and class II types were obtained from metadata supplied by the sample provider rather than from assay-based typing. The prospective study material was composed of cDNA or gDNA derived from T cells, B-cell-depleted T cells, or PBMCs. The repertoires were released in a freely available public database meant as a resource for research on the immune response to SARS-CoV-2. The samples were drawn from the first 160 participants of the ongoing ImmuneRACE study and from about 1,200 subjects provided by 6 global collaborators. The dataset comprised deeply sampled blood TCRbeta repertoires from subjects exposed to, actively infected with, or recovered from COVID-19. Overall study results and their limits: How much clinical and demographic metadata was included differed by source and by participant, and the metadata was provided uncurated.

TCRbeta CDR3 regions were amplified from genomic DNA by means of the immunoSEQ Assay, a bias-controlled multiplex PCR. The original methods were these. The number of nucleated cells in each sample was estimated by amplification of reference gene primers within the assay. Sequence reads were collapsed and filtered to measure the absolute abundance of every unique TCRbeta CDR3 rearrangement. Productive Simpson clonality was computed per sample as the square root of Simpson's diversity index over productive rearrangements. TCRdb retrieved this table from immuneACCESS and kept in-frame rearrangements only. Not all clones are present; in checked studies, unresolved V genes account for under half, and no reason is known for the remainder. The DNA was the basis for D and trimming; V, J and clone size are from that table. For this sample the table gives more than 85,000 clones, of which 80% to 90% were detected only once. The ten largest clonotypes hold 1% to 1.4% of the sample.

This clone was seen just once. The specificity of this receptor is unknown. No base qualities exist here, and no much larger clone lies one base off it. The collaborating institutions used their own protocols to collect whole blood in K2EDTA tubes. Collaborator samples were shipped for TCRbeta analysis as frozen whole blood, isolated PBMCs, or DNA extracted from either sample type. V lost 0 bases and J lost 10 bases; the stretch between them is 13 bases long. Spanning cysteine to phenylalanine, the CDR3 consists of 14 amino acids. The read is trimmed to its CDR3 DNA, 42 bases read in frame from base 1. From a lookup of the germline V gene, CDR1 and CDR2 are SGDLS and YYNGEE.

What was sequenced was peripheral blood. This clonotype was sampled from a human donor in a cohort sampled during active COVID-19. The chain uses TRBV9 and TRBJ2-2; the D segment cannot be called with confidence. The CDR3 is CASSVGGAPVELFF. In nucleotide form, the sequence is TGTGCCAGCAGCGTAGGAGGTGCACCGGTGGAGCTGTTTTTT.